A single sample is the source of the 30 T cell receptor beta chains below, sequenced in a study of blood T cell repertoires in COVID-19. Clones were sequenced by immunoSEQ multiplex PCR, and TCRdb holds only the in-frame ones, with some missing. This sample has around 120,000 clones, with approximately 84% found just once. The sequenced sample was peripheral blood. The receptors were sampled from a human donor in a cohort sampled during active COVID-19.

The chain is built from TRBV20-1 and TRBJ2-1; 8 bases are shared with TRBD2. Germline V gene data show CDR1 as DFQATT and CDR2 as SNEGSKA (reference sequence). The ends lost 3 bases at V and 1 base at J; junction bases unmatched: 8. The CDR3 is made up of 16 amino acids. CDR3 in amino acids: CSASQAGVASYNEQFF. CDR3 in DNA: TGCAGTGCTAGTCAAGCGGGAGTAGCATCCTACAATGAGCAGTTCTTC.

The J gene is TRBJ1-4, the V gene TRBV29-1; no definite D call. Germline CDR1 reads SQVTM; CDR2 reads ANQGSEA. Trimming took 5 bases from V and 3 from J, leaving 10 bases between them. This CDR3 has 13 residues. This chain's CDR3 is CSVLVGANEKLFF. CDR3 coding DNA: TGCAGCGTTTTGGTTGGAGCTAATGAAAAACTGTTTTTT.

The rearrangement links TRBV10-3 to TRBJ1-5; TRBD1 might be the D (5 bases). The germline V and J ends were trimmed by 0 bases and 4 bases, with 13 bases remaining between them. Germline V lookup: CDR1 ENHRY, CDR2 SYGVKD. There are 16 residues in the CDR3. CDR3 in DNA: TGTGCCATCAGTGAGTCTGGGGGGGTAGGAAATCAGCCCCAGCATTTT. Translation gives CAISESGGVGNQPQHF.

This chain connects TRBV15 to TRBJ2-3, with a possible D match to TRBD1 (5 bases). The CDR3 runs to 18 residues. V lost 4 bases and J lost 2, with 22 bases in between. CDR1 is LNHNV, CDR2 YYDKDF, per germline (reference sequence). As DNA, the CDR3 is TGTGCCACCAGCAACCTAAGATTCTATGAGACAGCCACAGATACGCAGTATTTT. Translating it yields CATSNLRFYETATDTQYF.

The rearrangement uses TRBV2 and TRBJ2-1; TRBD1 matches 7 bases. The CDR3 is made up of 11 amino acids. J was trimmed by 8 bases and V by 8 bases; bases with no gene match: 3. The germline CDR1 and CDR2 sequences are SNHLY and FYNNEI. The DNA of the CDR3 is TGTGCCAGCGGGGACAGCGATGAGCAGTTCTTC. This encodes CASGDSDEQFF. Supplemented by reference TRBV2 and TRBJ2-1, the full variable domain reads EPEVTQTPSHQVTQMGQEVILRCVPISNHLYFYWYRQILGQKVEFLVSFYNNEISEKSEIFDDQFSVERPDGSNFTLKIRSTKLEDSAMYFCASGDSDEQFFGPGTRLTVL.

The chain links TRBV28 to TRBJ2-3; 9 nucleotides align to TRBD2. The V segment lost 6 bases and the J segment 6 bases; nucleotides outside the gene matches: 7. Per the germline V gene, CDR1 is MDHEN and CDR2 is SYDVKM. The CDR3 loop spans 14 amino acids. The CDR3 nucleotides are TGTGCCAGCAGCCCCAGGACTAGCGCGGATACGCAGTATTTT. Protein: CASSPRTSADTQYF. Supplemented by reference TRBV28 and TRBJ2-3, the full variable domain reads DVKVTQSSRYLVKRTGEKVFLECVQDMDHENMFWYRQDPGLGLRLIYFSYDVKMKEKGDIPEGYSVSREKKERFSLILESASTNQTSMYLCASSPRTSADTQYFGPGTRLTVL.

The chain combines TRBV5-1 with TRBJ1-6, with D tentatively TRBD1 (6 bases). The germline V and J ends were trimmed by 2 bases and 11 bases, with 17 bases remaining between them. From germline, CDR1 is SGHRS and CDR2 YFSETQ. CDR3 length: 15 residues. CDR3 nucleotides: TGCGCCAGCAGCTTAGGGACACCGACGATGACACCCCTCCACTTT. It yields the protein CASSLGTPTMTPLHF.

The genes are TRBV23-1 and TRBJ2-5, with D perhaps matching TRBD2 (6 bases). TRBV23-1 is an ORF, with its function uncertain. This CDR3 has 14 residues. V was trimmed by 2 bases and J by 3 bases, leaving 10 bases between them. The DNA for the CDR3 is TGCGCCAGCAGTCAAGGGACTTTCAAAGAGACCCAGTACTTC. Its translation is CASSQGTFKETQYF.

The chain uses TRBV18 and TRBJ1-1; the D is unclear. There are 13 residues in the CDR3. Germline assignment: CDR1 KGHSH and CDR2 LQKENI. Trimming pared 3 bases from V and 3 bases from J, leaving 8 bases between. As DNA, the CDR3 is TGTGCCAGCTCACCGGCGGGTGACACTGAAGCTTTCTTT. It specifies CASSPAGDTEAFF. Together with reference TRBV18 and TRBJ1-1, the CDR3 gives the full variable domain: NAGVMQNPRHLVRRRGQEARLRCSPMKGHSHVYWYRQLPEEGLKFMVYLQKENIIDESGMPKERFSAEFPKEGPSILRIQQVVRGDSAAYFCASSPAGDTEAFFGQGTRLTVV.

The CDR3 DNA is TGTGCCAGCAGTTTATCGAGGCTAGCGGGAGGGCCGAGCGATGAGCAGTTCTTC. Translation: CASSLSRLAGGPSDEQFF. This chain connects TRBV27 to TRBJ2-1; 12 positions agree with TRBD2. CDR1 and CDR2 (germline): MNHEY, SMNVEV (reference sequence). The CDR3 contains 18 residues. The J segment lost 8 bases and the V segment lost 0 bases, leaving 11 bases of the junction unmatched.

V gene TRBV7-2 combines with J gene TRBJ1-1, with TRBD1 matching 7 bases. The CDR3 is 17 residues long. In germline, CDR1 is SGHTA, CDR2 FQGNSA. After removal of 5 bases from V and 0 bases from J, the junction contained 12 bases not matched to a gene. The CDR3 protein is CASSPRRGQIMNTEAFF. The CDR3 DNA reads TGTGCCAGCAGCCCCCGACGGGGACAGATCATGAACACTGAAGCTTTCTTT.

The chain uses TRBV9 and TRBJ1-3; D is perhaps TRBD1 (6 bases). The V and J ends lost 4 bases and 6 bases respectively, with 11 bases between them. This CDR3 region has 13 residues. Germline V CDR1 and CDR2: SGDLS, YYNGEE. The CDR3 region is CASSLGQLNTIYF. The CDR3, as DNA: TGTGCCAGCAGCCTAGGACAGCTAAACACCATATATTTT.

The gene calls are TRBV29-1 and TRBJ1-1; TRBD1 matches at 8 bases. Per germline, CDR1 SQVTM and CDR2 ANQGSEA. V gave up 7 bases and J gave up 6 bases; unmatched junction bases: 10. CDR3 length: 13 residues. The CDR3 spells CSGATGEGPEAFF. The CDR3 DNA follows: TGCAGCGGCGCGACAGGGGAGGGCCCTGAAGCTTTCTTT. Filled out from reference TRBV29-1 and TRBJ1-1, the complete variable domain reads SAVISQKPSRDICQRGTSLTIQCQVDSQVTMMFWYRQQPGQSLTLIATANQGSEATYESGFVIDKFPISRPNLTFSTLTVSNMSPEDSSIYLCSGATGEGPEAFFGQGTRLTVV.

DNA for the CDR3: TGCAGTGGACAGGGACTGGGGGCTTTCTTT. As protein: CSGQGLGAFF. This chain connects TRBV20-1 to TRBJ1-1; 7 bases fit TRBD1. This CDR3 is built from 10 residues. The V gene end was trimmed by 7 bases and the J gene end by 11 bases; junction bases not matched to a gene: 7. Looked up from germline, CDR1 is DFQATT and CDR2 is SNEGSKA (reference sequence).

The sample holds one count of this clone. The rearrangement links TRBV9 to TRBJ1-1, with D unresolved. Germline CDR1 reads SGDLS; CDR2 reads YYNGEE. With 0 bases removed from V and 1 base from J, the gap between germline ends came to 13 bases. This CDR3 has 16 amino acids. The chain's CDR3 is CASSVGEGAANTEAFF. The CDR3 DNA follows: TGTGCCAGCAGCGTAGGGGAGGGAGCGGCGAACACTGAAGCTTTCTTT.

CDR3 sequence reads: CAISEAGQEYSPLHF. The CDR3 DNA sequence: TGTGCCATCAGTGAGGCGGGACAGGAGTATTCACCCCTCCACTTT. The J gene is TRBJ1-6, the V gene TRBV10-3; 8 positions agree with TRBD1. Germline V CDR1 and CDR2: ENHRY, SYGVKD. The CDR3 extends over 15 amino acids. V was pared by 2 bases and J by 8 bases, with 5 bases of the junction left unmatched.

The chain combines TRBV29-1 with TRBJ2-5; a possible D gene is TRBD2 (6 bases). The CDR3 is 12 amino acids. CDR1 SQVTM and CDR2 ANQGSEA come from the germline V gene. V lost 4 bases, J lost 2 bases, and 8 bases lay in between. CDR3 sequence reads: CSVGAGQETQYF. The CDR3 region has the DNA TGCAGCGTTGGGGCGGGGCAAGAGACCCAGTACTTC.

The gene calls are TRBV2 and TRBJ2-1; no definite D call. The V end lost 6 bases, the J end lost 4 bases, and 4 bases lay between the germline ends. The CDR3 is 11 residues long. Germline V gene data show CDR1 as SNHLY and CDR2 as FYNNEI. This CDR3 reads CASRAYNEQFF. In nucleotides, the CDR3 is TGTGCCAGCAGGGCATACAATGAGCAGTTCTTC.

In this sample, this clone turned up once. The CDR3 is CASSLRSNYEQYF. CDR3 nucleotide sequence: TGTGCCAGCAGCTTGAGGAGCAACTACGAGCAGTACTTC. The gene calls are TRBV5-4 and TRBJ2-7; D gene ambiguous. Trimming pared 1 base from V and 3 bases from J, leaving 8 bases between. This CDR3 has 13 amino acids. Germline V gives CDR1 SGHNT, CDR2 YYREEE (reference sequence).

This clone was detected a few times. The chain combines TRBV28 with TRBJ1-1; 9 positions match TRBD1. V was clipped by 8 bases and J by 4 bases; unmatched bases: 8. CDR1 and CDR2 from the germline V gene are MDHEN and SYDVKM. The CDR3 loop spans 14 amino acids. CDR3: CASPPGQGITEAFF. The CDR3 nucleotides are TGTGCCAGCCCACCGGGACAGGGAATCACTGAAGCTTTCTTT.

The CDR3 DNA reads TGTGCCAGCAGCGTAGCGGGCAATCAGCCCCAGCATTTT. Translated: CASSVAGNQPQHF. The V gene is TRBV9, the J gene TRBJ1-5; D not certain. The V and J ends lost 0 bases and 2 bases respectively, with 3 bases between them. CDR1 and CDR2 (germline): SGDLS, YYNGEE. The CDR3 has 13 residues.

The rearrangement links TRBV28 to TRBJ2-1; D is undetermined. Germline V CDR1 and CDR2: MDHEN, SYDVKM. The V end was cut by 0 bases, the J end by 8 bases, with 14 bases between. The CDR3 is 15 residues long. The CDR3 DNA sequence: TGTGCCAGCAGTTTATGGAAAACCAGCGAGGATGAGCAGTTCTTC. Translation gives CASSLWKTSEDEQFF.

This chain links TRBV5-6 with TRBJ2-1; D remains ambiguous. CDR3 size: 12 residues. The germline V and J ends were trimmed by 0 bases and 8 bases, with 6 bases remaining between them. In germline, CDR1 is SGHDT, CDR2 YYEEEE. The CDR3 sequence is CASSLARYEQFF. CDR3 in DNA: TGTGCCAGCAGCTTGGCTAGGTATGAGCAGTTCTTC. The whole variable domain, remainder taken from reference TRBV5-6 and TRBJ2-1, is DAGVTQSPTHLIKTRGQQVTLRCSPKSGHDTVSWYQQALGQGPQFIFQYYEEEERQRGNFPDRFSGHQFPNYSSELNVNALLLGDSALYLCASSLARYEQFFGPGTRLTVL.

The chain employs TRBV28 and TRBJ2-5; TRBD2 matches 12 bases. Germline V gene data show CDR1 as MDHEN and CDR2 as SYDVKM. The V and J ends lost 6 bases and 2 bases, in that order; junction bases with no gene match: 4. This CDR3 has 15 residues. Written as DNA, the CDR3 is TGTGCCAGCAGATACGGACTAGCGGGACAAGAGACCCAGTACTTC. Translating gives CASRYGLAGQETQYF.

The chain is built from TRBV11-2 and TRBJ2-3; no reliable D call. V lost 1 base and J 9 bases, leaving 8 bases between the germline ends. CDR1 and CDR2 from the germline V gene are SGHAT and FQNNGV. This CDR3 region has 12 residues. This CDR3 is CASSLGLSTQYF. The CDR3 DNA follows: TGTGCCAGCAGCTTAGGGCTGTCAACGCAGTATTTT.

The genes are TRBV4-1 and TRBJ2-2; D is unclear. This CDR3 comprises 15 residues. Germline loops: CDR1 MGHRA, CDR2 YSYEKL. Between the trimmed V and J ends, which lost 0 bases and 6 bases, there was a span of 11 bases. The CDR3 protein is CASSQDPRLPGELFF. The CDR3 nucleotides are TGCGCCAGCAGCCAAGATCCTAGACTCCCCGGGGAGCTGTTTTTT.

This chain links TRBV10-2 with TRBJ2-1; the D is unclear. CDR3 length: 13 residues. V dropped 3 bases and J dropped 3 bases, with 6 bases sitting between them. CDR1 WSHSY and CDR2 SAAADI come from the germline V gene. Written as DNA, the CDR3 is TGCGCCAGCAGTGATCCAGGCTACAATGAGCAGTTCTTC. It yields the protein CASSDPGYNEQFF.

The genes are TRBV19 and TRBJ2-7; no clear D. CDR1 and CDR2 (germline): LNHDA, SQIVND (reference sequence). The CDR3 totals 11 residues. V was pared by 5 bases and J by 3 bases, with 5 bases between. In DNA, the CDR3 is TGTGCCAGTAGTTCCCGCTACGAGCAGTACTTC. It codes for CASSSRYEQYF. The full variable domain, in which reference TRBV19 and TRBJ2-7 provide the parts outside the CDR3, is DGGITQSPKYLFRKEGQNVTLSCEQNLNHDAMYWYRQDPGQGLRLIYYSQIVNDFQKGDIAEGYSVSREKKESFPLTVTSAQKNPTAFYLCASSSRYEQYFGPGTRLTVT.

This chain joins TRBV9 and TRBJ2-2; the D gene is possibly TRBD2 (7 bases). Trimming took 6 bases from V and 4 from J, leaving 22 bases between them. The CDR3 totals 17 residues. CDR1 and CDR2 from the germline V gene are SGDLS and YYNGEE. This CDR3 is CASTPKTGGLGTGELFF. In DNA form, the CDR3 reads TGTGCCAGCACCCCAAAGACCGGGGGGCTTGGCACCGGGGAGCTGTTTTTT.

This clone was counted only a few times. V usage is TRBV6-5 and J usage is TRBJ2-3; perhaps TRBD1 as D (6 bases). Germline V CDR1 and CDR2: MNHEY, SVGAGI. The CDR3 is made up of 14 amino acids. V was cut by 5 bases and J by 4 bases, with 13 bases left in between. Written as DNA, the CDR3 is TGTGCCAGCAGTCTCAGGGGTGTAGCAGATACGCAGTATTTT. Its translation: CASSLRGVADTQYF.